The 14 T cell receptor beta chains presented below share a single source sample, sequenced in a study of blood T cell repertoires in COVID-19. The data were produced by immunoSEQ multiplex PCR, yet TCRdb's version contains in-frame clones alone and is incomplete. The table shows approximately 170,000 clones, with around 82% occurring only once. Sequencing was performed on PBMCs or T cells enriched from blood (not recorded which). These receptor sequences come from a man aged 35-49 years who had recovered from COVID-19.

The chain has TRBV18 and TRBJ1-2; the D gene is possibly TRBD1 (5 bases). Trimming took 2 bases from V and 8 from J, leaving 15 bases between them. CDR1 and CDR2 from the germline V gene are KGHSH and LQKENI. The CDR3 is 14 amino acids. CDR3 protein: CASSPNMGREGYTF. In nucleotides, the CDR3 is TGTGCCAGCTCACCAAACATGGGGCGGGAAGGCTACACCTTC.

The chain's CDR3 is CASSEAGVLTHTGEQYV. CDR3 bases: TGTGCCAGCAGTGAAGCGGGTGTCCTAACACATACAGGGGAGCAGTACGTC. The chain combines TRBV6-1 with TRBJ2-7; tentative D call: TRBD1 (6 bases). The CDR3 loop spans 17 amino acids. Trimming cost V 0 bases and J 7 bases, with 22 bases left between them. Germline V lookup: CDR1 MNHNS, CDR2 SASEGT.

This chain links TRBV10-1 with TRBJ1-5; D gene unclear. V dropped 1 base and J dropped 4 bases, with 5 bases sitting between them. This CDR3 is 13 amino acids long. CDR1 is WNHNN and CDR2 is SYGVQD in the germline V gene (reference sequence). The CDR3 bases are TGCGCCAGCAGTGAGTTCGGGAATCAGCCCCAGCATTTT. Amino acid sequence: CASSEFGNQPQHF.

This clone was recorded only once. The J gene is TRBJ2-3, the V gene TRBV5-1; tentative D call: TRBD1 (7 bases). V lost 7 bases and J 4 bases, leaving 16 bases between the germline ends. The germline V gene has CDR1 SGHRS and CDR2 YFSETQ. CDR3 length: 14 residues. The CDR3 nucleotides read TGCGCCAGCTCGACAGGGAGGAGCGCAGATACGCAGTATTTT. Its protein product is CASSTGRSADTQYF. Full variable domain (remainder filled in from reference TRBV5-1 and TRBJ2-3): KAGVTQTPRYLIKTRGQQVTLSCSPISGHRSVSWYQQTPGQGLQFLFEYFSETQRNKGNFPGRFSGRQFSNSRSEMNVSTLELGDSALYLCASSTGRSADTQYFGPGTRLTVL.

The chain recombines TRBV10-1 with TRBJ2-1; TRBD2 matches at 7 bases. The germline gives CDR1 WNHNN, CDR2 SYGVQD (reference sequence). The J segment lost 4 bases and the V segment lost 0 bases, leaving 9 bases of the junction unmatched. The length of the CDR3 is 17 residues. The DNA of the CDR3 is TGCGCCAGCAGTGAGTCGAATGCAGCGGGGAGGTACAATGAGCAGTTCTTC. This codes for CASSESNAAGRYNEQFF.

The DNA of the CDR3 is TGTGCCAGCAGTTTAGGATACTATTACGAGCAGTACTTC. This gives the protein CASSLGYYYEQYF. This rearrangement joins TRBV27 to TRBJ2-7; D is undetermined. Per germline, CDR1 MNHEY and CDR2 SMNVEV (reference sequence). Trimming shortened V by 2 bases and J by 4 bases, and 9 bases separated the two germline ends. The CDR3 length is 13 residues.

This chain uses TRBV12-3 or TRBV12-4 with TRBJ1-1; D gene unclear. V was pared by 3 bases and J by 7 bases, with 9 bases between. The CDR3 extends over 12 amino acids. The CDR3 DNA reads as TGTGCCAGCAGTTTTTGGCCATATGAAGCTTTCTTT. The encoded protein is CASSFWPYEAFF.

V gene TRBV2 combines with J gene TRBJ2-5, with 10 nucleotides matching TRBD2. The CDR3 consists of 12 residues. Germline-derived CDR1 and CDR2 are SNHLY and FYNNEI. The junction had 5 bases not matched to a gene; V was cut back by 7 bases and J by 9 bases. Written as DNA, the CDR3 is TGTGCCAGCATACTAGCGGGGTGGGCCCAGTACTTC. This encodes CASILAGWAQYF. Variable domain in full (rest from reference TRBV2 and TRBJ2-5): EPEVTQTPSHQVTQMGQEVILRCVPISNHLYFYWYRQILGQKVEFLVSFYNNEISEKSEIFDDQFSVERPDGSNFTLKIRSTKLEDSAMYFCASILAGWAQYFGPGTRLLVL.

This chain links TRBV11-2 with TRBJ2-3; 13 bases fit TRBD2. The CDR3 is 15 amino acids. The germline V gene encodes CDR1 SGHAT and CDR2 FQNNGV. J was trimmed by 9 bases and V by 5 bases; bases with no gene match: 8. As DNA, the CDR3 is TGTGCCAGCAGCCCCTCACTAGCGGGGGGGTCCACGCAGTATTTT. This gives the protein CASSPSLAGGSTQYF.

A single count supports this clone. The rearrangement uses TRBV30 and TRBJ1-1; possibly TRBD1 for D (5 bases). The germline gives CDR1 GTSNPN, CDR2 SVGIG (reference sequence). The CDR3 has 12 amino acids. Trimming pared 2 bases from V and 1 base from J, leaving 5 bases between. CDR3 in amino acids: CAWSQGNTEAFF. The CDR3 bases are TGTGCCTGGAGTCAGGGGAACACTGAAGCTTTCTTT.

The chain couples TRBV10-1 to TRBJ1-1, with 9 bases lining up with TRBD1. Germline lookup yields CDR1 WNHNN and CDR2 SYGVQD (reference sequence). The V segment lost 8 bases and the J segment 4 bases; nucleotides outside the gene matches: 23. The CDR3 loop spans 19 amino acids. CDR3 bases: TGCGCCAGCGGGAGGCTCTTACAGGGGGCGCGGAAAAATTGCACTGAAGCTTTCTTT. It specifies CASGRLLQGARKNCTEAFF.

This chain uses TRBV9 with TRBJ2-3; TRBD2 might be the D (6 bases). This CDR3 comprises 17 residues. Germline CDR1 reads SGDLS; CDR2 reads YYNGEE. Trimming removed 3 bases at V and 4 bases at J, with 21 bases between. The CDR3 DNA follows: TGTGCCAGCAGCGCTGAGGGAGGTCCGAAGGTTGCAGATACGCAGTATTTT. Translating gives CASSAEGGPKVADTQYF.

V gene TRBV7-2 combines with J gene TRBJ1-1, with D possibly TRBD1 on 6 matching bases. The V end was cut by 6 bases, the J end by 7 bases, with 15 bases between. Germline loops: CDR1 SGHTA, CDR2 FQGNSA. The CDR3 sequence is 13 residues long. The chain's CDR3 is CASRESGVYEAFF. As DNA, the CDR3 is TGTGCCAGCAGAGAATCAGGGGTATATGAAGCTTTCTTT.

Turning to this clone: The sample has other DNA sequences that encode this CDR3 too. The chain carries TRBV2 and TRBJ1-4, with TRBD1 identical over 8 bases. After removal of 4 bases from V and 5 bases from J, the junction contained 3 bases not matched to a gene. Per germline, CDR1 SNHLY and CDR2 FYNNEI. The CDR3 consists of 14 residues. CDR3 sequence: CASSGTGGNEKLFF. CDR3 in DNA: TGTGCCAGCAGTGGAACAGGGGGGAATGAAAAACTGTTTTTT.